A single sample is the source of the 16 T cell receptor beta chains below, sequenced in a study of metastatic and nonmetastatic thyroid tumors. None of the patients had undergone any treatment ahead of thyroid surgery. TCRdb re-called clones via MiXCR from the PCR reads. The sample contains tens of thousands of clones, 20% to 25% of which appear only once. The sequencing sample was made of blood. Source of these receptors: a female donor with papillary thyroid cancer or a benign thyroid nodule (not recorded which). Some clones in this sample may be carry-over from other donors' samples.

This clone was observed many times. The V call is TRBV6-1, the J call TRBJ1-6, with D perhaps TRBD1 (5 bases). V lost 5 bases, J lost 6 bases, and 14 bases lay in between. CDR1 is MNHNS, CDR2 SASEGT, per germline. CDR3 length equals 15 residues. CDR3 protein: CASSPEGRVNSPLHF. CDR3 nucleotides: TGTGCCAGCAGTCCGGAGGGACGGGTTAATTCACCCCTCCACTTT.

This clone was detected ten times or more. The gene calls are TRBV30 and TRBJ2-7, with unresolved D. Trimming cost V 0 bases and J 0 bases, with 12 bases left between them. The germline V gene encodes CDR1 GTSNPN and CDR2 SVGIG (reference sequence). The CDR3 extends over 15 amino acids. The CDR3 coding sequence is TGTGCCTGGAGTGTACCGCGGAGAACCTCCTACGAGCAGTACTTC. Protein sequence: CAWSVPRRTSYEQYF.

This clone was seen a handful of times. The chain is built from TRBV12-3 or TRBV12-4 and TRBJ2-7; unclear D gene. Trimming stripped 2 bases from V and 6 bases from J, with 14 bases between. There are 14 residues in the CDR3. CDR3 in DNA: TGTGCCAGCAGTTTAAAGAATGTTTTTGGCGAGCAGTACTTC. This gives the protein CASSLKNVFGEQYF.

Concerning this clone itself: A much larger clone sits a single nucleotide away, making a read error possible. This chain uses TRBV11-2 with TRBJ2-3, with TRBD2 identical over 9 bases. Germline V lookup: CDR1 SGHAT, CDR2 FQNNGV. The CDR3 runs to 15 residues. Trimming cost V 4 bases and J 3 bases; bases outside gene matches: 5. The CDR3 bases are TGTGCCAGCAGCTGGGTAGCGGGAGTAACAGATACGCAGTATTTT. Translating gives CASSWVAGVTDTQYF.

This clone was observed a handful of times. The genes are TRBV27 and TRBJ1-6; 8 positions agree with TRBD1. The CDR3 extends over 17 amino acids. Looked up from germline, CDR1 is MNHEY and CDR2 is SMNVEV (reference sequence). V dropped 6 bases and J dropped 5; count of bases not matched to a gene: 12. The CDR3 region is CASSPTGQGGHNSPLHF. The CDR3 DNA reads TGTGCCAGCAGCCCGACCGGACAGGGAGGGCATAATTCACCCCTCCACTTT.

This clone has more than one count but fewer than ten. This may stem from a read error, because a much larger clone lies one nucleotide away. The chain recombines TRBV3-1 with TRBJ2-1; D is tentatively TRBD1 or TRBD2 (6 bases each). V was cut by 4 bases and J by 4 bases, with 14 bases left in between. There are 15 residues in the CDR3. Per germline, CDR1 LGHDT and CDR2 YNNKEL (reference sequence). CDR3 amino acids: CASSPGGMGYNEQFF. CDR3 sequence (DNA): TGTGCCAGCAGCCCCGGGGGCATGGGTTACAATGAGCAGTTCTTC.

The chain links TRBV15 to TRBJ2-2; D is undetermined. This CDR3 contains 13 residues. The V gene's germline CDR1 is LNHNV and CDR2 YYDKDF (reference sequence). V was cut by 0 bases and J by 7 bases, with 6 bases left in between. CDR3 nucleotide sequence: TGTGCCACCAGCAGAGAATCGGGCGGGGAGCTGTTTTTT. This encodes CATSRESGGELFF.

This clone was seen at least ten times. The rearrangement links TRBV20-1 to TRBJ2-7, with D unresolved. V dropped 3 bases and J dropped 1 base, with 7 bases sitting between them. The CDR3 extends over 12 amino acids. Looked up from germline, CDR1 is DFQATT and CDR2 is SNEGSKA (reference sequence). The CDR3 loop reads CSARADSYEQYF. CDR3 nucleotide sequence: TGCAGTGCTAGGGCTGATTCCTACGAGCAGTACTTC.

The table lists this clone with a few counts. This chain connects TRBV30 to TRBJ1-5; 8 bases agree with TRBD1. J gave up 4 bases and V 2 bases, and 7 bases lay outside the gene matches. Germline values: CDR1 GTSNPN, CDR2 SVGIG (reference sequence). The CDR3 length is 15 residues. CDR3 coding DNA: TGTGCCTGGAGTCCAGGGGGCTTATGGAATCAGCCCCAGCATTTT. Its translation: CAWSPGGLWNQPQHF. Full variable domain (remainder filled in from reference TRBV30 and TRBJ1-5): SQTIHQWPATLVQPVGSPLSLECTVEGTSNPNLYWYRQAAGRGLQLLFYSVGIGQISSEVPQNLSASRPQDRQFILSSKKLLLSDSGFYLCAWSPGGLWNQPQHFGDGTRLSIL.

The table lists this clone with many counts. The chain employs TRBV6-2 or TRBV6-3 and TRBJ1-6; unclear D gene. From germline, CDR1 is MNHEY and CDR2 SVGEGT. V lost 3 bases to trimming and J lost 7 bases, with 13 bases between them. The CDR3 has 15 amino acids. In DNA, the CDR3 is TGTGCCAGCAGTTATTTTCCCCGGACCAATTCACCCCTCCACTTT. Amino acids: CASSYFPRTNSPLHF.

The sample holds a few counts of this clone. The V gene is TRBV7-9, the J gene TRBJ1-6, with TRBD1 as a possible D gene (6 bases). Trimming stripped 1 base from V and 9 bases from J, with 10 bases between. The germline CDR1 and CDR2 sequences are SEHNR and FQNEAQ (reference sequence). The CDR3 is made up of 14 amino acids. The CDR3 nucleotides read TGTGCCAGCAGCTTAGACTTCAGGGGTTCACCCCTCCACTTT. It codes for CASSLDFRGSPLHF. Variable domain in full (rest from reference TRBV7-9 and TRBJ1-6): DTGVSQNPRHKITKRGQNVTFRCDPISEHNRLYWYRQTLGQGPEFLTYFQNEAQLEKSRLLSDRFSAERPKGSFSTLEIQRTEQGDSAMYLCASSLDFRGSPLHFGNGTRLTVT.

This clone was seen only a few times. The junction departs from germline at one end; a sequencing error may be responsible. This rearrangement joins TRBV19 to TRBJ1-6; the match to TRBD1 covers 11 bases. The CDR3 has 15 amino acids. CDR1 is LNHDA, CDR2 SQIVND, per germline (reference sequence). CDR3 region: CASSPGTGGASPLYF. The CDR3 nucleotides read TGTGCCAGTAGTCCCGGGACAGGGGGAGCATCACCCCTCTACTTT. Full variable domain (outside the CDR3, taken from reference TRBV19 and TRBJ1-6): DGGITQSPKYLFRKEGQNVTLSCEQNLNHDAMYWYRQDPGQGLRLIYYSQIVNDFQKGDIAEGYSVSREKKESFPLTVTSAQKNPTAFYLCASSPGTGGASPLYFGNGTRLTVT.

This clone was counted at least ten times. V and J are TRBV4-1 and TRBJ1-6; D is uncertain. This CDR3 is 15 amino acids long. The germline V gene encodes CDR1 MGHRA and CDR2 YSYEKL. The V end lost 1 base, the J end lost 3 bases, and 7 bases lay between the germline ends. CDR3 sequence reads: CASSQGGFYNSPLHF. As DNA, the CDR3 is TGCGCCAGCAGCCAAGGAGGTTTCTATAATTCACCCCTCCACTTT.

This clone was seen ten or more times. The rearrangement uses TRBV10-3 and TRBJ2-7; D gene uncertain. The V gene lost 8 bases and the J gene lost 5 bases, with 13 bases spanning the gap. The germline V gene encodes CDR1 ENHRY and CDR2 SYGVKD. The CDR3 contains 12 residues. This CDR3 is CAIGGPVDEQYF. CDR3 DNA: TGTGCCATCGGTGGGCCGGTGGACGAGCAGTACTTC.

This clone was seen only a few times. The chain uses TRBV6-1 and TRBJ2-6; D is perhaps TRBD1 (5 bases). V lost 7 bases and J 4 bases, leaving 14 bases between the germline ends. There are 15 residues in the CDR3. Germline loops: CDR1 MNHNS, CDR2 SASEGT. This CDR3 reads CASMTDLSGANVLTF. CDR3 DNA sequence: TGTGCCAGCATGACAGACCTCTCCGGGGCCAACGTCCTGACTTTC.

This clone is medium-sized in the sample. V gene TRBV12-3 or TRBV12-4 combines with J gene TRBJ2-7; TRBD1 aligns across 12 bases. J gave up 5 bases and V 0 bases, and 5 bases lay outside the gene matches. The CDR3 is made up of 16 amino acids. Here the CDR3 DNA reads TGTGCCAGCAGTTTAGCGTCGGGACAGGGGGCCGACGAGCAGTACTTC. Translation gives CASSLASGQGADEQYF.